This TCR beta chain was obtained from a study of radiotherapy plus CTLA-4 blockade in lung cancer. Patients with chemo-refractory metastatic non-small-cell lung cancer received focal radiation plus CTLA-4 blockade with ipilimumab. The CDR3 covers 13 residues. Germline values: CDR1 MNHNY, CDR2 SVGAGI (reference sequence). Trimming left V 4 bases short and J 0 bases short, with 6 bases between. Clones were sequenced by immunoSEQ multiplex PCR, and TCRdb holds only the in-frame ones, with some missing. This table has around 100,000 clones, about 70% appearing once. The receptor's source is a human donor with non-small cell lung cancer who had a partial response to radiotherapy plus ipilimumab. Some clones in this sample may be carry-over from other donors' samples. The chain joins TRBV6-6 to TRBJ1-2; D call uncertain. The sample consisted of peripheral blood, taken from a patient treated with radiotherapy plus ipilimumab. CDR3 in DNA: TGTGCCAGCAGTTCGGTGCCTAACTATGGCTACACCTTC. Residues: CASSSVPNYGYTF.